This T cell receptor beta chain is from a study of regulatory T cells in long-lasting Graves disease. Notes on the study in general: More public clonotypes were shared by persistent patients (around 2,600) than by new patients (roughly 910). Because few samples were included, accuracy may have been lower.

With iRepertoire HTBI primers and Arm-PCR of CDR3 regions, TCR beta libraries were built. Each CDR3 protein is one row after TCRdb ran MiXCR on the multiplex PCR reads. Counted here are over 450,000 distinct CDR3 sequences, 20% to 25% occurring once; the ten biggest clones make up roughly 7.7%. Regarding this clonotype: Antigen unknown.

Indicated time point: persistent/refractory GD, antithyroid drugs over 5 years with positive TRAb. With RNA extracted from PBMCs as input, the TCR library was made. American Thyroid Association guidelines defined how Graves' disease was diagnosed. The TCR sequence derives from a female donor with Graves disease. The sequences come from peripheral blood mononuclear cells (PBMCs), collected when the disease was refractory, from a patient treated with antithyroid drugs.

CDR3: CASSLAVGTGVLRETQYF. In nucleotides, the CDR3 is TGTGCCAGCAGCTTGGCGGTCGGGACAGGGGTCCTGAGAGAGACCCAGTACTTC. This chain joins TRBV5-4 and TRBJ2-5; TRBD1 aligns across 10 bases. The CDR3 contains 18 residues. Germline CDR1 SGHNT, CDR2 YYREEE (reference sequence). Unmatched junction bases numbered 12, after V lost 0 bases and J lost 4 bases.